This is a list of T cell receptor beta chains from one sample in a study of cytomegalovirus exposure and HLA in healthy donors. Generated by immunoSEQ multiplex PCR, the TCRdb table keeps only in-frame clones and is missing some. The sample consists of over 200,000 clones, roughly 88% of them appearing once. Sequenced: PBMCs. These TCRs come from a woman between 18 and 30 years old in good health and CMV-seronegative. Each CDR3 is given with its conserved first and last residue. D genes are given only for firm matches. Where a row states a size, it is once, few, many or the class of an expanded clone; other rows omit it.

D: TRBD1
length: 13
V: TRBV7-9
size: .
J: TRBJ2-7
DNA: TGTGCCAGCAGCTTTCAGGGGGCCTACGAGCAGTACTTC
CDR3: CASSFQGAYEQYF

D: TRBD1
length: 16
V: TRBV5-1
size: .
J: TRBJ2-1
DNA: TGCGCCAGCACCCCTACAGGGGCAAGCTCCTACAATGAGCAGTTCTTC
CDR3: CASTPTGASSYNEQFF

D: TRBD1
length: 12
V: TRBV2
size: few
J: TRBJ1-2
DNA: TGTGCCAGCAGTGCAGACAGGGCTCGCTACACCTTC
CDR3: CASSADRARYTF

D: TRBD2
length: 17
V: TRBV9
size: .
J: TRBJ2-3
DNA: TGTGCCAGCAGCGTAGTCCCTAGCGGGAGTGGGGCAGATACGCAGTATTTT
CDR3: CASSVVPSGSGADTQYF

D: .
length: 14
V: TRBV6-1
size: once
J: TRBJ2-7
DNA: TGTGCCAGCGGCGGAGCGGAGGGTTCGGACGAGCAGTACTTC
CDR3: CASGGAEGSDEQYF

D: TRBD2
length: 17
V: TRBV27
size: once
J: TRBJ2-5
DNA: TGTGCCAGCAGTCTGATAGGACTAGCGGGAGACCGGGAGACCCAGTACTTC
CDR3: CASSLIGLAGDRETQYF

D: TRBD1
length: 15
V: TRBV4-1
size: .
J: TRBJ1-1
DNA: TGCGCCAGCAGCCAAGGGACGAACAGGGGGCGCGTAACTTTCTTT
CDR3: CASSQGTNRGRVTFF

D: .
length: 15
V: TRBV25-1
size: .
J: TRBJ1-1
DNA: TGTGCCAGCAGTGACCCGGGACAACCAAACACTGAAGCTTTCTTT
CDR3: CASSDPGQPNTEAFF

D: TRBD1
length: 15
V: TRBV4-1
size: .
J: TRBJ2-7
DNA: TGCGCCAGCAGCCAACTTCGGACAGGGTCCTACGAGCAGTACTTC
CDR3: CASSQLRTGSYEQYF

D: TRBD2
length: 14
V: TRBV11-3
size: .
J: TRBJ2-1
DNA: TGTGCCAGCAGCTTTCGAGCGGGAGACAATGAGCAGTTCTTC
CDR3: CASSFRAGDNEQFF

D: .
length: 15
V: TRBV19
size: .
J: TRBJ1-5
DNA: TGTGCCAGTAGTATAGTATCAGGGATCAATCAGCCCCAGCATTTT
CDR3: CASSIVSGINQPQHF

D: .
length: 14
V: TRBV5-6
size: .
J: TRBJ2-7
DNA: TGTGCCAGCACCCAGTGGGGAGGCTCCTACGAGCAGTACTTC
CDR3: CASTQWGGSYEQYF

D: TRBD1
length: 13
V: TRBV19
size: .
J: TRBJ2-1
DNA: TGTGCCAGTAGTCTCGGGACAGGGAATGAGCAGTTCTTC
CDR3: CASSLGTGNEQFF

D: .
length: 14
V: TRBV29-1
size: .
J: TRBJ1-5
DNA: TGCAGCGCTCGACTAGGGACGGCAAATCAGCCCCAGCATTTT
CDR3: CSARLGTANQPQHF

D: TRBD2
length: 16
V: TRBV2
size: .
J: TRBJ2-1
DNA: TGTGCCAGCAGTGAAGCGCTAGCGGGAGGGTACAATGAGCAGTTCTTC
CDR3: CASSEALAGGYNEQFF

D: TRBD1
length: 15
V: TRBV27
size: .
J: TRBJ1-2
DNA: TGTGCCAGCAGTTTCTCCGGGACAGGGGGCCGTGGCTACACCTTC
CDR3: CASSFSGTGGRGYTF

D: .
length: 15
V: TRBV7-8
size: .
J: TRBJ2-1
DNA: TGTGCCAGCAGCGCGAGACAGGTTGGGCAATATGAGCAGTTCTTC
CDR3: CASSARQVGQYEQFF

D: TRBD1
length: 15
V: TRBV9
size: .
J: TRBJ2-3
DNA: TGTGCCAGCAGTGCCCCCCCGACAGGGGCAGATACGCAGTATTTT
CDR3: CASSAPPTGADTQYF

D: .
length: 17
V: TRBV28
size: .
J: TRBJ1-5
DNA: TGTGCCAGCAGTCCGTATTCCCAGGGCCGGCGCAATCAGCCCCAGCATTTT
CDR3: CASSPYSQGRRNQPQHF

D: .
length: 15
V: TRBV6-1
size: .
J: TRBJ2-7
DNA: TGTGCCAGCAGTGAAATAGCTGGGGCAGCTTACGAGCAGTACTTC
CDR3: CASSEIAGAAYEQYF